This T cell receptor (beta chain) was obtained from a study of T cell clones after liver transplantation. V dropped 4 bases and J dropped 0 bases, with 15 bases sitting between them. The CDR3 runs 16 residues. Germline CDR1 reads SGHVS; CDR2 reads FNYEAQ. The table came from immunoSEQ multiplex PCR; TCRdb's copy has only in-frame clones and leaves some out. The sample includes 55,000 to 75,000 clones, less than 85% of them seen just once. This material consisted of CD4+ T cells from blood, taken at the approximately 16-month timepoint. This TCR derives from a human patient who received a liver transplant. Some T cells may trace back to the graft donor. The V gene is TRBV7-6, the J gene TRBJ2-5, with D perhaps TRBD1 (5 bases). CDR3 in amino acids: CASSSHLTDYQETQYF. In DNA, the CDR3 is TGTGCCAGCAGCTCCCACCTGACAGATTACCAAGAGACCCAGTACTTC.